Listed below are T cell receptor beta chains from one sample, sequenced in a study of blood T cell repertoires in COVID-19. Clones were sequenced by immunoSEQ multiplex PCR, and TCRdb holds only the in-frame ones, with some missing. Found here are under 75,000 clones, 70% to 90% of them singletons; the top ten hold roughly 7%. The sample consisted of peripheral blood. All receptors derive from a man in his sixties with acute or convalescent COVID-19. Each CDR3 is given with its conserved first and last residue.

j_call | v_call | cdr3_aa
TRBJ1-5 | TRBV7-8 | CASTPSWGGGGNQPQHF
TRBJ2-7 | TRBV11-2 | CASSLDYYEQYF
TRBJ2-5 | TRBV11-2 | CASRRDRGETQYF
TRBJ1-6 | TRBV6-5 | CASSKGQGYSPLHF
TRBJ2-1 | TRBV28 | CASSLGGQGSDEQFF
TRBJ2-5 | TRBV27 | CASSSKGDRVATQYF
TRBJ2-1 | TRBV5-6 | CASSPVVGGPQDEQFF
TRBJ2-7 | TRBV3-1/TRBV3-2 | CASSLGMDSLDWYEQYF
TRBJ2-7 | TRBV27 | CASRGWRGGLNF
TRBJ2-3 | TRBV27 | CASGLYSSTDTQYF
TRBJ1-2 | TRBV7-8 | CASSFKAGMDNYGYTF
TRBJ1-1 | TRBV29-1 | CSVDRGTEAFF
TRBJ1-2 | TRBV6-4 | CASSDVGAPNYGYTF
TRBJ2-5 | TRBV18 | CASSPPSGGQETQYF
TRBJ1-6 | TRBV30 | CAWRMTGVHNSPLHF
TRBJ2-6 | TRBV6-5 | CASSTGSGANVLTF
TRBJ1-3 | TRBV10-3 | CAISEFGPGSGNTIYF
TRBJ2-2 | TRBV6-5 | CASRTLAANTGELFF
TRBJ1-2 | TRBV5-5 | CASSSNPDWNNYGYTF
TRBJ2-5 | TRBV12-5 | CASGSLSGTQYF
TRBJ1-5 | TRBV2 | CASSEERIGKPQHF
TRBJ2-2 | TRBV5-1 | CASSLEKLNTGELFF
TRBJ1-3 | TRBV6-5 | CASSRGGRSGNTIYF
TRBJ1-2 | TRBV12-3/TRBV12-4 | CASSFGVNYGYTF
TRBJ2-5 | TRBV7-2 | CASSSPGRAGGFETQYF
TRBJ2-7 | TRBV20-1 | CSAGDSNEQYF
TRBJ1-6 | TRBV3-1/TRBV3-2 | CASKGTVQNSPLHF
TRBJ1-4 | TRBV27 | CASTRPGRNFTNEKLFF
TRBJ2-1 | TRBV20-1 | CSVSLLAGGSNEQFF
TRBJ2-7 | TRBV10-2 | CASRDRKTYEQYF
TRBJ1-2 | TRBV6-5 | CASSRLSPSYGYTF
TRBJ2-3 | TRBV29-1 | CSVEGASGATDTQYF
TRBJ1-5 | TRBV30 | CAWSLGWTGKNQPQHF
TRBJ1-1 | TRBV2 | CASTRSGQGQVGTEAFF
TRBJ1-6 | TRBV7-7 | CASSRSRDRGSPLHF
TRBJ1-5 | TRBV2 | CASRGGVSNQPQHF
TRBJ1-1 | TRBV6-5 | CASSPTGIEEAFF
TRBJ2-7 | TRBV6-5 | CASSYPGWIGQYF
TRBJ2-5 | TRBV28 | CASSLTGGDLSQYF
TRBJ1-5 | TRBV4-2 | CASSQESTGNQPQHF
TRBJ2-1 | TRBV28 | CASSSLGQGPRNEQFF
TRBJ2-1 | TRBV7-9 | CASSLSQYNEQFF
TRBJ1-2 | TRBV5-1 | CASSEDRANYGYTF
TRBJ1-2 | TRBV2 | CASMLTNYGYTF
TRBJ2-7 | TRBV6-7 | CASSYSCKDREAYEQYF
TRBJ2-5 | TRBV6-5 | CASSYTGLGGRETQYF
TRBJ2-1 | TRBV7-8 | CASSLTDEQFF
TRBJ1-1 | TRBV5-1 | CASSLVGTNTEAFF